These T cell receptor beta chains were read from a single sample in a study of blood T cell repertoires in COVID-19. Sequenced by immunoSEQ multiplex PCR; TCRdb stores in-frame clones only, minus some. This sample has about 94,000 clones, with about 86% found just once. Input material: peripheral blood. The receptors come from a man between 60 and 75 years old with acute or convalescent COVID-19. The CDR3 runs from the conserved cysteine through the conserved F or W. The order of the fields is clone size, V gene, D gene, J gene, CDR3 protein, CDR3 DNA. D genes are given only for firm matches. Clone size is stated in some rows and not others, as once, few, many or a class when expanded.

clone size: .
V gene: TRBV5-1
D gene: .
J gene: TRBJ1-5
CDR3 protein: CASSLDGGINQPQHF
CDR3 DNA: TGCGCCAGCAGCTTGGATGGGGGCATCAATCAGCCCCAGCATTTT

clone size: once
V gene: TRBV7-9
D gene: .
J gene: TRBJ2-7
CDR3 protein: CASSPTGTYEQYF
CDR3 DNA: TGTGCCAGCAGTCCTACAGGGACCTACGAGCAGTACTTC

clone size: .
V gene: TRBV5-8
D gene: TRBD1
J gene: TRBJ1-5
CDR3 protein: CASSPGQLLSQPQHF
CDR3 DNA: TGTGCCAGCAGCCCGGGACAGCTCCTGTCGCAGCCCCAGCATTTT

clone size: .
V gene: TRBV6-5
D gene: .
J gene: TRBJ1-4
CDR3 protein: CASFQDSNEKLFF
CDR3 DNA: TGTGCCAGCTTCCAGGACAGTAATGAAAAACTGTTTTTT

clone size: .
V gene: TRBV5-5
D gene: TRBD1
J gene: TRBJ2-1
CDR3 protein: CASSFSGTGKPNEQFF
CDR3 DNA: TGTGCCAGCAGCTTCTCCGGGACAGGGAAACCAAATGAGCAGTTCTTC

clone size: .
V gene: TRBV16
D gene: .
J gene: TRBJ1-2
CDR3 protein: CASSHSDSEVVSNYGYTF
CDR3 DNA: TGTGCCAGCAGCCATTCGGACAGCGAAGTGGTCTCTAACTATGGCTACACCTTC

clone size: .
V gene: TRBV9
D gene: TRBD1
J gene: TRBJ2-5
CDR3 protein: CASSPGQGILETQYF
CDR3 DNA: TGTGCCAGCAGCCCGGGACAGGGAATCCTAGAGACCCAGTACTTC

clone size: .
V gene: TRBV29-1
D gene: .
J gene: TRBJ1-2
CDR3 protein: CSVSIQGYGYTF
CDR3 DNA: TGCAGCGTTTCTATACAGGGCTATGGCTACACCTTC

clone size: .
V gene: TRBV4-1
D gene: TRBD1
J gene: TRBJ1-2
CDR3 protein: CASSQDHRDSVVYGYTF
CDR3 DNA: TGCGCCAGCAGCCAAGATCACCGGGACAGCGTCGTCTATGGCTACACCTTC

clone size: .
V gene: TRBV1
D gene: .
J gene: TRBJ2-7
CDR3 protein: CTSSPQGFEQYF
CDR3 DNA: TGCACCAGCAGCCCACAGGGGTTCGAGCAGTACTTC

clone size: .
V gene: TRBV7-6
D gene: TRBD1
J gene: TRBJ1-3
CDR3 protein: CASSSQMDRGNTIYF
CDR3 DNA: TGTGCCAGCAGCTCCCAGATGGACAGGGGAAACACCATATATTTT

clone size: .
V gene: TRBV11-3
D gene: TRBD2
J gene: TRBJ2-3
CDR3 protein: CASSLSGGTTDTQYF
CDR3 DNA: TGTGCCAGCAGCTTATCCGGGGGGACGACAGATACGCAGTATTTT

clone size: .
V gene: TRBV28
D gene: TRBD1
J gene: TRBJ1-5
CDR3 protein: CASSLSRGLGSIDQPQHF
CDR3 DNA: TGTGCCAGCAGTTTATCCAGGGGGCTCGGATCGATCGATCAGCCCCAGCATTTT

clone size: .
V gene: TRBV3-1/TRBV3-2
D gene: .
J gene: TRBJ2-7
CDR3 protein: CASSLRQREQYF
CDR3 DNA: TGTGCCAGCAGCCTCCGGCAGCGCGAGCAGTACTTC

clone size: .
V gene: TRBV6-1
D gene: TRBD1
J gene: TRBJ2-2
CDR3 protein: CASSESAGGFTGELFF
CDR3 DNA: TGTGCCAGCAGTGAATCGGCAGGGGGCTTCACCGGGGAGCTGTTTTTT

clone size: .
V gene: TRBV5-4
D gene: TRBD2
J gene: TRBJ2-3
CDR3 protein: CASSLMASGVSDTQYF
CDR3 DNA: TGTGCCAGCAGCTTGATGGCTAGCGGGGTTTCAGATACGCAGTATTTT

clone size: .
V gene: TRBV23-1
D gene: .
J gene: TRBJ2-7
CDR3 protein: CASSPANGKTGTRNNYEQYF
CDR3 DNA: TGCGCCAGCAGTCCAGCTAATGGGAAAACCGGGACACGGAATAATTACGAGCAGTACTTC

clone size: .
V gene: TRBV25-1
D gene: TRBD1
J gene: TRBJ1-1
CDR3 protein: CASSDGTGSTEAFF
CDR3 DNA: TGTGCCAGCAGTGATGGGACAGGGAGCACTGAAGCTTTCTTT

clone size: few
V gene: TRBV12-5
D gene: .
J gene: TRBJ2-2
CDR3 protein: CASGVGQQNTGELFF
CDR3 DNA: TGTGCTAGTGGTGTCGGACAGCAGAACACCGGGGAGCTGTTTTTT

clone size: .
V gene: TRBV10-3
D gene: .
J gene: TRBJ2-7
CDR3 protein: CAISEGGNPNYEQYF
CDR3 DNA: TGTGCCATCAGTGAGGGCGGGAACCCGAACTACGAGCAGTACTTC

clone size: .
V gene: TRBV5-4
D gene: TRBD1
J gene: TRBJ2-7
CDR3 protein: CASSQQSHRGSGIYEQYF
CDR3 DNA: TGTGCCAGCAGCCAACAAAGTCACAGGGGAAGTGGGATCTACGAGCAGTACTTC

clone size: once
V gene: TRBV6-5
D gene: .
J gene: TRBJ2-5
CDR3 protein: CASSSQKAGDRETQYF
CDR3 DNA: TGTGCCAGCAGTTCCCAGAAGGCGGGCGACCGGGAGACCCAGTACTTC

clone size: .
V gene: TRBV9
D gene: TRBD1
J gene: TRBJ1-4
CDR3 protein: CASSPTSGTGVYNEKLFF
CDR3 DNA: TGTGCCAGCAGCCCAACCTCCGGGACAGGGGTGTATAATGAAAAACTGTTTTTT

clone size: medium-sized
V gene: TRBV12-3/TRBV12-4
D gene: TRBD1
J gene: TRBJ1-2
CDR3 protein: CASSGGQLNGYTF
CDR3 DNA: TGTGCCAGCAGTGGGGGACAGCTAAATGGCTACACCTTC

clone size: .
V gene: TRBV7-2
D gene: .
J gene: TRBJ1-2
CDR3 protein: CASSIGEGYGYTF
CDR3 DNA: TGTGCCAGCAGCATAGGGGAGGGCTATGGCTACACCTTC

clone size: .
V gene: TRBV7-3
D gene: .
J gene: TRBJ2-7
CDR3 protein: CASSPGMIANEQYF
CDR3 DNA: TGTGCCAGCAGCCCCGGGATGATAGCGAACGAGCAGTACTTC

clone size: .
V gene: TRBV4-3
D gene: TRBD1
J gene: TRBJ1-1
CDR3 protein: CASSQDRTGGTEAFF
CDR3 DNA: TGCGCCAGCAGCCAAGACCGGACAGGGGGGACTGAAGCTTTCTTT

clone size: .
V gene: TRBV7-2
D gene: .
J gene: TRBJ1-1
CDR3 protein: CASSWGGPHTEAFF
CDR3 DNA: TGTGCCAGCAGCTGGGGGGGCCCCCACACTGAAGCTTTCTTT

clone size: .
V gene: TRBV7-2
D gene: .
J gene: TRBJ1-6
CDR3 protein: CASSLAAGYSPLHF
CDR3 DNA: TGTGCCAGCAGCTTAGCGGCAGGGTATTCACCCCTCCACTTT

clone size: .
V gene: TRBV6-2/TRBV6-3
D gene: .
J gene: TRBJ1-5
CDR3 protein: CASSYQRGRNQPQHF
CDR3 DNA: TGTGCCAGCAGTTATCAAAGGGGTCGCAATCAGCCCCAGCATTTT

clone size: .
V gene: TRBV30
D gene: .
J gene: TRBJ1-2
CDR3 protein: CAWSVSGTRDYGYTF
CDR3 DNA: TGTGCCTGGAGTGTAAGTGGGACAAGGGACTATGGCTACACCTTC

clone size: .
V gene: TRBV30
D gene: TRBD1
J gene: TRBJ1-3
CDR3 protein: CAWGGTVSGNTIYF
CDR3 DNA: TGTGCCTGGGGAGGGACAGTCTCTGGAAACACCATATATTTT

clone size: .
V gene: TRBV19
D gene: TRBD2
J gene: TRBJ2-5
CDR3 protein: CASSIVSGGFEETQYF
CDR3 DNA: TGTGCCAGTAGTATAGTTAGCGGGGGGTTCGAAGAGACCCAGTACTTC

clone size: .
V gene: TRBV27
D gene: TRBD2
J gene: TRBJ2-7
CDR3 protein: CASSSPGTSGGYEQYF
CDR3 DNA: TGTGCCAGCAGTTCCCCCGGGACTAGCGGGGGCTACGAGCAGTACTTC

clone size: .
V gene: TRBV18
D gene: TRBD1
J gene: TRBJ2-7
CDR3 protein: CASSPRTTGTGSYEQYF
CDR3 DNA: TGTGCCAGCTCACCGAGAACTACCGGGACAGGATCCTACGAGCAGTACTTC

clone size: .
V gene: TRBV5-1
D gene: .
J gene: TRBJ1-4
CDR3 protein: CASSLGGANEKLFF
CDR3 DNA: TGCGCCAGCAGCTTAGGGGGGGCTAATGAAAAACTGTTTTTT

clone size: .
V gene: TRBV29-1
D gene: .
J gene: TRBJ1-2
CDR3 protein: CSVEVRTGGVYGYTF
CDR3 DNA: TGCAGCGTTGAGGTTAGAACAGGTGGAGTCTATGGCTACACCTTC

clone size: .
V gene: TRBV5-1
D gene: .
J gene: TRBJ1-2
CDR3 protein: CASSLVPDNLYGYTF
CDR3 DNA: TGCGCCAGCAGCTTGGTCCCGGACAACCTCTATGGCTACACCTTC

clone size: .
V gene: TRBV19
D gene: TRBD1
J gene: TRBJ1-5
CDR3 protein: CASSIRTGGDQPQHF
CDR3 DNA: TGTGCCAGTAGTATTCGGACAGGGGGGGATCAGCCCCAGCATTTT

clone size: .
V gene: TRBV6-5
D gene: .
J gene: TRBJ2-7
CDR3 protein: CASRYRLQESSYEQYF
CDR3 DNA: TGTGCCAGCAGATACCGCCTACAGGAAAGCTCCTACGAGCAGTACTTC

clone size: many
V gene: TRBV5-1
D gene: .
J gene: TRBJ1-4
CDR3 protein: CASSLMGEDEKLFF
CDR3 DNA: TGCGCCAGCAGCTTAATGGGGGAGGATGAAAAACTGTTTTTT

clone size: many
V gene: TRBV4-1
D gene: TRBD1
J gene: TRBJ1-6
CDR3 protein: CASSQEVATGSLESPLHF
CDR3 DNA: TGCGCCAGCAGCCAAGAAGTAGCGACAGGGAGTCTCGAATCACCCCTCCACTTT

clone size: .
V gene: TRBV6-5
D gene: TRBD1
J gene: TRBJ2-3
CDR3 protein: CASSAGTGNVDTQYF
CDR3 DNA: TGTGCCAGCAGCGCCGGGACAGGGAACGTAGATACGCAGTATTTT

clone size: .
V gene: TRBV7-2
D gene: .
J gene: TRBJ1-2
CDR3 protein: CASGRGSGNGYTF
CDR3 DNA: TGTGCCAGCGGCCGCGGCAGCGGGAATGGCTACACCTTC

clone size: .
V gene: TRBV9
D gene: .
J gene: TRBJ1-1
CDR3 protein: CASSAQGGWDTEAFF
CDR3 DNA: TGTGCCAGCAGCGCACAGGGCGGTTGGGACACTGAAGCTTTCTTT